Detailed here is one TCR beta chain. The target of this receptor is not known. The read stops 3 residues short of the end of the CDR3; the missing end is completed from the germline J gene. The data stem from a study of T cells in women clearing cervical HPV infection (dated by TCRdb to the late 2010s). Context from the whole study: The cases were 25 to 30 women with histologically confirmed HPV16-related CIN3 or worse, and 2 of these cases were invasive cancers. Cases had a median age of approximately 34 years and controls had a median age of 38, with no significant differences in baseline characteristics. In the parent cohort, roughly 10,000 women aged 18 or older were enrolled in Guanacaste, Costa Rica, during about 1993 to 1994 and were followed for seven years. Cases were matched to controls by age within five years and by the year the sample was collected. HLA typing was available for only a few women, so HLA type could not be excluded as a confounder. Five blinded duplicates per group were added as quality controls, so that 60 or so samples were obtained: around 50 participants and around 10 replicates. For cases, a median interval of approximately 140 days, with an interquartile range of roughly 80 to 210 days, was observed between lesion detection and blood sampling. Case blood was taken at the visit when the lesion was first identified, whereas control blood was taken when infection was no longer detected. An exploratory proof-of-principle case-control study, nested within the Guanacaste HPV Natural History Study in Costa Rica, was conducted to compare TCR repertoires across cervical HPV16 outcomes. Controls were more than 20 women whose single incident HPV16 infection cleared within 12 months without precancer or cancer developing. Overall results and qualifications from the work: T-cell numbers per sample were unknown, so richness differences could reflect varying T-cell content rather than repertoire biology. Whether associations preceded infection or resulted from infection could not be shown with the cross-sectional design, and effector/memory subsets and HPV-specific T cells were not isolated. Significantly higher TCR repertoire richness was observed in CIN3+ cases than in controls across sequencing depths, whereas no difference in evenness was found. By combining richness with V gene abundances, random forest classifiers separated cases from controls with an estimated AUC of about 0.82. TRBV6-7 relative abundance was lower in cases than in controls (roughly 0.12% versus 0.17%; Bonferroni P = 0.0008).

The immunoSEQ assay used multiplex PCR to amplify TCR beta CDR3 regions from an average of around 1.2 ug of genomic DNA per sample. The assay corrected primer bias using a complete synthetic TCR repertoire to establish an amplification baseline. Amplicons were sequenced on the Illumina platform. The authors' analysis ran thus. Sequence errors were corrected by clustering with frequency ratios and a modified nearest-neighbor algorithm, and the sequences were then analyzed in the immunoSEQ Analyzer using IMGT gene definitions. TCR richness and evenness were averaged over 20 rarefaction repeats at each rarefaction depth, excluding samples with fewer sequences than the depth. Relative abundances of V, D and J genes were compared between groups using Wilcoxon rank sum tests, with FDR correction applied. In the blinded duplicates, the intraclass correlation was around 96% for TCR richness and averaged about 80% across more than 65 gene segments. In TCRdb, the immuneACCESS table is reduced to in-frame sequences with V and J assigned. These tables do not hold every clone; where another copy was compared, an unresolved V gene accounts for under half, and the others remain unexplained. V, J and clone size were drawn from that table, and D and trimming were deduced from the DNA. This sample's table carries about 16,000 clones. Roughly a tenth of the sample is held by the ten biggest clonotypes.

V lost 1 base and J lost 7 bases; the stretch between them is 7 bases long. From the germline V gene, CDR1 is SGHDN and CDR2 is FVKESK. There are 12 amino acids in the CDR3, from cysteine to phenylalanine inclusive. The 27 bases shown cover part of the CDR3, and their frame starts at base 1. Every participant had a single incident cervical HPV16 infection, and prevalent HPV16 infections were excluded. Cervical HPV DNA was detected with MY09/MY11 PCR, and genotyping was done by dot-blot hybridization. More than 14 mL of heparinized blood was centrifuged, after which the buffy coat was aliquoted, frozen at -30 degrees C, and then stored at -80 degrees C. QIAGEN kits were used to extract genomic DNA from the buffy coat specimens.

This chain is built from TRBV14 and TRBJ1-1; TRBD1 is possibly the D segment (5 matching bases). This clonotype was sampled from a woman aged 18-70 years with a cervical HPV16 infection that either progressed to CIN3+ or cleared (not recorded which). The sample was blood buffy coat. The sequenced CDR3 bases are TGTGCCAGCAGCCAAGCTACAGGTGAA. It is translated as CASSQATGE. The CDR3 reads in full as CASSQATGEAFF. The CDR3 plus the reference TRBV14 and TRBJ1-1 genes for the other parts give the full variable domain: EAGVTQFPSHSVIEKGQTVTLRCDPISGHDNLYWYRRVMGKEIKFLLHFVKESKQDESGMPNNRFLAERTGGTYSTLKVQPAELEDSGVYFCASSQATGEAFFGQGTRLTVV.